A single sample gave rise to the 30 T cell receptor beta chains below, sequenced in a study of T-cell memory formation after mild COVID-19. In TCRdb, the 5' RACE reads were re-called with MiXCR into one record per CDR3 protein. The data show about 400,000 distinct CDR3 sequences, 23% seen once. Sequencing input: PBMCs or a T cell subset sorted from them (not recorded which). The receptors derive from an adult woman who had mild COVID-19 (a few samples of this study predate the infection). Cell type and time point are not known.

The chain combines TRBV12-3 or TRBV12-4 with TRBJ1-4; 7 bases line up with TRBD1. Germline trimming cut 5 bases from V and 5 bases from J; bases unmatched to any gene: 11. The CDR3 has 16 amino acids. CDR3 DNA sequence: TGTGCCAGCAGTCCATACAATCCGGGACAGAATGAAAAACTGTTTTTT. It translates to CASSPYNPGQNEKLFF.

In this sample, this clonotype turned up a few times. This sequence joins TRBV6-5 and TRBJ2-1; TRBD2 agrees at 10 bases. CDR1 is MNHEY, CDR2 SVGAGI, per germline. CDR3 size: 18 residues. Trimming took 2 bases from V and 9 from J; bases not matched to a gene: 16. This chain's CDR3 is CASSYVAASGGPGGEQFF. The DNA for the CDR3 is TGTGCCAGCAGTTACGTTGCAGCTAGCGGGGGCCCTGGAGGTGAGCAGTTCTTC.

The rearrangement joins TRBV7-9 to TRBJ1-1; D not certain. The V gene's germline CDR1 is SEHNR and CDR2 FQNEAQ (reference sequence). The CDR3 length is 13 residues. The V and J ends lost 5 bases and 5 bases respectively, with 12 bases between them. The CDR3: CASSPSLGTEAFF. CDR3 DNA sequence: TGTGCCAGCAGCCCCTCACTGGGTACTGAAGCTTTCTTT.

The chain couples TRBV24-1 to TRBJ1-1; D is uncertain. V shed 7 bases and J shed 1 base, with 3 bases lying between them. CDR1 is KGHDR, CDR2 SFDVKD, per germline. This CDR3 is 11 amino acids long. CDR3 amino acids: CATRENTEAFF. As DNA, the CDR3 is TGTGCCACCAGGGAGAACACTGAAGCTTTCTTT.

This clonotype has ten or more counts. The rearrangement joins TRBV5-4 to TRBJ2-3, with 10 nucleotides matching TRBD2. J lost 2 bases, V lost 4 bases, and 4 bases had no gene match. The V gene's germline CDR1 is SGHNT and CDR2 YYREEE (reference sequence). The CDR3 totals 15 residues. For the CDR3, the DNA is TGTGCCAGCAGCCCGACTAGCGGGCTCACAGATACGCAGTATTTT. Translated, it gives CASSPTSGLTDTQYF.

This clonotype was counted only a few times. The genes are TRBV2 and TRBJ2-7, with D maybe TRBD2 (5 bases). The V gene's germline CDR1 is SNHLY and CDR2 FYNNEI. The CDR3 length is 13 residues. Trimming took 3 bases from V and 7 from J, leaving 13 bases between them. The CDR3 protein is CASSDVGRGEQYF. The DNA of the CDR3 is TGTGCCAGCAGTGATGTTGGGAGAGGGGAGCAGTACTTC.

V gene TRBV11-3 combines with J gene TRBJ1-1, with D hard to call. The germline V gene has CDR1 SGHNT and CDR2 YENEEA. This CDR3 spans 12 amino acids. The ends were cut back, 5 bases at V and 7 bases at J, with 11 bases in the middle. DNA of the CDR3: TGTGCCAGCAGCCATTACAGTTATGAAGCTTTCTTT. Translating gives CASSHYSYEAFF.

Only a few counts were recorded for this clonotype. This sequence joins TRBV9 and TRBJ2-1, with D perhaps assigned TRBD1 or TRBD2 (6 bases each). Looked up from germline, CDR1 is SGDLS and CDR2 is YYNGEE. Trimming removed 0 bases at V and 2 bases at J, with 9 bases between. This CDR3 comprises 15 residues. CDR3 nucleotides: TGTGCCAGCAGCGTAGCGGGGGCGACCTACAATGAGCAGTTCTTC. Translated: CASSVAGATYNEQFF.

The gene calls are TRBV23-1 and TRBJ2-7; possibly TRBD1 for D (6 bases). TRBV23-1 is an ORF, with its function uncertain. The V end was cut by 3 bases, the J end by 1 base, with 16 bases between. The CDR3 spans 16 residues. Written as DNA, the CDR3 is TGCGCCAGCAGTCATCCGGGACATTCGCCGTCCTACGAGCAGTACTTC. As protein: CASSHPGHSPSYEQYF.

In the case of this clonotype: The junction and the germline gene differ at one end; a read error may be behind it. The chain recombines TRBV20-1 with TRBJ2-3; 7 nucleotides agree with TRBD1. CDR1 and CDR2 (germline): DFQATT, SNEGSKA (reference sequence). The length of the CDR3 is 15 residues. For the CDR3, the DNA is TGCATTGCTAGAGATGACAGGGCTTACACAGATACGCAGTATTTT. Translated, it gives CIARDDRAYTDTQYF.

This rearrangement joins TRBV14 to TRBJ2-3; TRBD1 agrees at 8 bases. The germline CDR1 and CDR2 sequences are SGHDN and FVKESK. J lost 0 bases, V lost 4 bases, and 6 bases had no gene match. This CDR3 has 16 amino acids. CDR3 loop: CASSRGTGISTDTQYF. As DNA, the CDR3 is TGTGCCAGCAGCCGGGGGACAGGCATTAGCACAGATACGCAGTATTTT.

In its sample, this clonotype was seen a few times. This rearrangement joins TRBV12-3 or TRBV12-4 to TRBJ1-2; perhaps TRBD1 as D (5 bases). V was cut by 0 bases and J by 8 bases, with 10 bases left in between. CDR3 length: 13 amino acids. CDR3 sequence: CASSLARDRGYTF. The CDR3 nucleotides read TGTGCCAGCAGTTTAGCCAGGGACCGCGGCTACACCTTC.

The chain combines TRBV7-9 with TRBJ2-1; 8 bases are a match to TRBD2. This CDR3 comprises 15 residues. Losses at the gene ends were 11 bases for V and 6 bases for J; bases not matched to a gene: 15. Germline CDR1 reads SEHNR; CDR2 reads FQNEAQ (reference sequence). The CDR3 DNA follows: TGTGCCGGATCCTTAGGGACTAGGGAGACCAATGAGCAGTTCTTC. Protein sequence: CAGSLGTRETNEQFF.

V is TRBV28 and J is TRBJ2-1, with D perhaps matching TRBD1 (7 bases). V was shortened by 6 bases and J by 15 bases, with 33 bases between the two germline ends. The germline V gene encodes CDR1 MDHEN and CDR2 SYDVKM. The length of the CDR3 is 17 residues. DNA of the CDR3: TGTGCCAGCAGCCTCCCCAACACCGGGACAGATAAGGGGGGTCGGTTCTTC. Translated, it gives CASSLPNTGTDKGGRFF.

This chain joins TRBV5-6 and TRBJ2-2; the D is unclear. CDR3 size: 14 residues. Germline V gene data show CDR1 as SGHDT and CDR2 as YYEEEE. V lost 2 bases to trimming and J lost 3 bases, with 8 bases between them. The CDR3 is CASSFQIDTGELFF. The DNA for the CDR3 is TGTGCCAGCAGCTTCCAAATAGACACCGGGGAGCTGTTTTTT.

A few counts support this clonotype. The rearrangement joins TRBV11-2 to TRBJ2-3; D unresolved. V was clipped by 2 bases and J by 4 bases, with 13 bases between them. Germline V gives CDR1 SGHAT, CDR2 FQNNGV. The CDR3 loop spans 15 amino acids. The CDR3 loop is CASSLNFGFADTQYF. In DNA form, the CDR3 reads TGTGCCAGCAGCTTAAACTTCGGGTTCGCAGATACGCAGTATTTT.

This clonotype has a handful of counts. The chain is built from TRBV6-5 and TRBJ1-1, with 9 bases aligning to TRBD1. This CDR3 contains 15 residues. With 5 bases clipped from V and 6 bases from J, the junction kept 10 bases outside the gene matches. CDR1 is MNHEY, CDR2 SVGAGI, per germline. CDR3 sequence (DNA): TGTGCCAGCAGTACCCTTGACAGGGGGAAGTCTGAAGCTTTCTTT. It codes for CASSTLDRGKSEAFF.

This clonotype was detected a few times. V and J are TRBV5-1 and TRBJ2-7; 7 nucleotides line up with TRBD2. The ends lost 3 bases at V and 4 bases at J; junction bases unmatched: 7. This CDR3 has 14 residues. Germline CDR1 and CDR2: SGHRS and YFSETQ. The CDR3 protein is CASSSERESYEQYF. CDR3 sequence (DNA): TGCGCCAGCAGCTCGGAGCGGGAATCTTACGAGCAGTACTTC.

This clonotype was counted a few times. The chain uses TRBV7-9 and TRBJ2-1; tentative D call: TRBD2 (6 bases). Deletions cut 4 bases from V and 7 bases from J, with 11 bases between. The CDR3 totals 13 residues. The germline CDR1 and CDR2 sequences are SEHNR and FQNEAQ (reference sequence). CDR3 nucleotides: TGTGCCAGCAGCTCGGGACTCTTGAATGAGCAGTTCTTC. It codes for CASSSGLLNEQFF.

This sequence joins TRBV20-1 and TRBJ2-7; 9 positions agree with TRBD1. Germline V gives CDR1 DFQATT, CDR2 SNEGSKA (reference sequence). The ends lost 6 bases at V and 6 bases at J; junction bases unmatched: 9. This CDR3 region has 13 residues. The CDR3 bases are TGCAGTGCGGGACCACAGGGGGCACCCGAGCAGTACTTC. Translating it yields CSAGPQGAPEQYF.

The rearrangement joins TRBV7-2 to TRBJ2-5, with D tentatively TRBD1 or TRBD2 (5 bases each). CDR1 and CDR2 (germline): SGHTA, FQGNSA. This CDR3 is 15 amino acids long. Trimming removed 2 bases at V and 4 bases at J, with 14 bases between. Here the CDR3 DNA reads TGTGCCAGCAGCTTATTCAATATGGGACGAGAGACCCAGTACTTC. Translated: CASSLFNMGRETQYF.

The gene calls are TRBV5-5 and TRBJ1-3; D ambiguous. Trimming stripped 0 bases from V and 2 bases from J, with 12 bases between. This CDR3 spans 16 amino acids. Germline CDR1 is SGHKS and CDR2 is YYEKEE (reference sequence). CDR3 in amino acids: CASSLARRPAGNTIYF. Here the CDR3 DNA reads TGTGCCAGCAGCTTGGCCCGGAGACCAGCTGGAAACACCATATATTTT.

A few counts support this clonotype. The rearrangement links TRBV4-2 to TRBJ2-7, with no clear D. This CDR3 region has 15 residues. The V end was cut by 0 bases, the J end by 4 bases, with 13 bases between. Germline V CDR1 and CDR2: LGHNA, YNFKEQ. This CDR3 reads CASSQDLAGRYEQYF. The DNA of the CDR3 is TGTGCCAGCAGCCAAGATTTAGCAGGACGATACGAGCAGTACTTC.

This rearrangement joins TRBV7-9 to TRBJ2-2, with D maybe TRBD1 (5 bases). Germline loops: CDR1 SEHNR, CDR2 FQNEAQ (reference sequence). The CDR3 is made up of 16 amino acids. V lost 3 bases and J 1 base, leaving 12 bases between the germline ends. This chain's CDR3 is CASSLGHGVNTGELFF. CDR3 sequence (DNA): TGTGCCAGCAGCTTGGGGCATGGTGTGAACACCGGGGAGCTGTTTTTT.

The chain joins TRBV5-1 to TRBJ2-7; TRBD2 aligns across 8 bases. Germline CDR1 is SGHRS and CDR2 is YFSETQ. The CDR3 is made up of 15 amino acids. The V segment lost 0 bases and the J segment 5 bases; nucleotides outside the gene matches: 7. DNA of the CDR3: TGCGCCAGCAGCTTGGAGAGCGGGAGTAGGAACGAGCAGTACTTC. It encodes CASSLESGSRNEQYF.

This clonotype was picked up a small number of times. The CDR3 DNA reads TGCAGCGGTACACAGGGGAGCACAGATACGCAGTATTTT. Amino acids: CSGTQGSTDTQYF. The gene calls are TRBV29-1 and TRBJ2-3, with 7 bases fitting TRBD1. The junction had 4 bases not matched to a gene; V was cut back by 7 bases and J by 0 bases. The CDR3 is 13 amino acids. Germline loops: CDR1 SQVTM, CDR2 ANQGSEA.

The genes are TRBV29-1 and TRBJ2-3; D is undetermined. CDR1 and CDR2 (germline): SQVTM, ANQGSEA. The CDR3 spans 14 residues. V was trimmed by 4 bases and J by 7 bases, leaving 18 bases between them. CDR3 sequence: CSVVRLGEGNTQYF. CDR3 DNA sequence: TGCAGCGTTGTCCGTCTAGGAGAAGGGAATACGCAGTATTTT.

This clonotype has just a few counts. This CDR3 reads CASSLAPGTGETQYF. The DNA of the CDR3 is TGCGCCAGCAGCTTGGCCCCTGGGACGGGAGAGACCCAGTACTTC. The gene calls are TRBV5-1 and TRBJ2-5; either TRBD1 or TRBD2 may supply D (5 bases each). Trimming shortened V by 0 bases and J by 4 bases, and 13 bases separated the two germline ends. The CDR3 loop spans 15 amino acids. CDR1 is SGHRS, CDR2 YFSETQ, per germline.

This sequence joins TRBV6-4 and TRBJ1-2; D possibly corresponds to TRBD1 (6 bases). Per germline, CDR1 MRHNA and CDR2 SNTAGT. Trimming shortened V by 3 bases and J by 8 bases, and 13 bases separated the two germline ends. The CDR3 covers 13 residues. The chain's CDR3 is CASSETPGAGYTF. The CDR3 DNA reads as TGTGCCAGCAGTGAAACTCCAGGGGCGGGCTACACCTTC.

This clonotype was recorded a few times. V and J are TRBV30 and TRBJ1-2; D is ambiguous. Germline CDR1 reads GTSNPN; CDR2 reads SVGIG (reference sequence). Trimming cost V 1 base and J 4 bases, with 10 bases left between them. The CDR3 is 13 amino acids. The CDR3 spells CAWSEGLAYGYTF. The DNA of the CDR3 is TGTGCCTGGAGTGAAGGATTGGCCTATGGCTACACCTTC.